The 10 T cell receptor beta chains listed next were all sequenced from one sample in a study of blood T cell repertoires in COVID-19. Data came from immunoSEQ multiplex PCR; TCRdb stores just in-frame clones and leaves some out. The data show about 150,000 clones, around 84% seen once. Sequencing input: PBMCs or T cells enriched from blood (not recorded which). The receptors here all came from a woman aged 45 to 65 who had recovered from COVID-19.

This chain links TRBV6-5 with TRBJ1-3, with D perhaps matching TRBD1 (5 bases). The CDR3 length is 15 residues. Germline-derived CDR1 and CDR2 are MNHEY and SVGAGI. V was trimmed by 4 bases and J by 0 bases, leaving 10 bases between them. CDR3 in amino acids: CASSSPGGSGNTIYF. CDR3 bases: TGTGCCAGCAGTTCCCCCGGGGGCTCTGGAAACACCATATATTTT.

The CDR3 sequence is CASSGVAGVAGELFF. The CDR3 DNA reads as TGTGCCAGCAGTGGAGTAGCGGGAGTTGCCGGGGAGCTGTTTTTT. The chain is built from TRBV2 and TRBJ2-2, with 9 bases that match TRBD2. Per germline, CDR1 SNHLY and CDR2 FYNNEI. With 4 bases clipped from V and 6 bases from J, the junction kept 6 bases outside the gene matches. The CDR3 is 15 amino acids.

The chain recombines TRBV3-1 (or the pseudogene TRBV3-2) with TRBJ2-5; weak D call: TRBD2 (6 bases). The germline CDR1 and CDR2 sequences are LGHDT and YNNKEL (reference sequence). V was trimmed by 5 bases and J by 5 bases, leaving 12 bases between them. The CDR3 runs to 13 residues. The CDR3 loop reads CASSLRGRETQYF. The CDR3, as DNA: TGTGCCAGCAGCTTGCGGGGTCGGGAGACCCAGTACTTC.

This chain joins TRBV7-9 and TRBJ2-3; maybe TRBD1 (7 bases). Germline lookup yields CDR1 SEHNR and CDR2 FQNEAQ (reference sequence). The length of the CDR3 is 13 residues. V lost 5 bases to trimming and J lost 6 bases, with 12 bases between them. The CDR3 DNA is TGTGCCAGCAGCCCAGGGGGGCTCGATACGCAGTATTTT. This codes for CASSPGGLDTQYF.

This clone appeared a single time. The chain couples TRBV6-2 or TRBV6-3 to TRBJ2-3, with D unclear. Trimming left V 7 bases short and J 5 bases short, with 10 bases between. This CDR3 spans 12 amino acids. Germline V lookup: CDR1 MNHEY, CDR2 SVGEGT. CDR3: CASNPTGDTQYF. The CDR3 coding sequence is TGTGCCAGCAACCCCACCGGAGATACGCAGTATTTT.

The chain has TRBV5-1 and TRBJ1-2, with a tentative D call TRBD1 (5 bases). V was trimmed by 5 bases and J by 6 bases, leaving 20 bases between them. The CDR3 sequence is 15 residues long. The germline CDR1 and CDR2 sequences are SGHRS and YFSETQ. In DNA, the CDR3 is TGCGCCAGCAGTTCGGACGGCCCCTTAGGGGATGGCTACACCTTC. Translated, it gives CASSSDGPLGDGYTF. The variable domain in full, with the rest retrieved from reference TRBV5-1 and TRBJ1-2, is KAGVTQTPRYLIKTRGQQVTLSCSPISGHRSVSWYQQTPGQGLQFLFEYFSETQRNKGNFPGRFSGRQFSNSRSEMNVSTLELGDSALYLCASSSDGPLGDGYTFGSGTRLTVV.

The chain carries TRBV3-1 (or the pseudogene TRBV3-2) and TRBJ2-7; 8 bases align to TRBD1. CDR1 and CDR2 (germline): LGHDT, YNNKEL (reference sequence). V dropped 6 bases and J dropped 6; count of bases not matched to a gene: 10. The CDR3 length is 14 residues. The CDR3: CASSPDRGVGEQYF. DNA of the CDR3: TGTGCCAGCAGTCCCGACAGGGGAGTGGGCGAGCAGTACTTC.

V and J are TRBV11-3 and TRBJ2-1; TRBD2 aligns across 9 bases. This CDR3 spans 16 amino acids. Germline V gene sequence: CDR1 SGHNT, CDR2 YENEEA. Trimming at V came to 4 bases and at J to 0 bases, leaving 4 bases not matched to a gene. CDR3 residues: CASSSTSGSSYNEQFF. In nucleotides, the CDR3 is TGTGCCAGCAGCTCGACTAGCGGCAGCTCCTACAATGAGCAGTTCTTC.

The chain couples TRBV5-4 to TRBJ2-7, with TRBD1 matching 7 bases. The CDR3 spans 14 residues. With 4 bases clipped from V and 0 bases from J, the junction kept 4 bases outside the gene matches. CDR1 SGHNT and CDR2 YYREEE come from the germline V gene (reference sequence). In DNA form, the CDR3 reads TGTGCCAGCAGCCACCGGGACAGCTCCTACGAGCAGTACTTC. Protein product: CASSHRDSSYEQYF.

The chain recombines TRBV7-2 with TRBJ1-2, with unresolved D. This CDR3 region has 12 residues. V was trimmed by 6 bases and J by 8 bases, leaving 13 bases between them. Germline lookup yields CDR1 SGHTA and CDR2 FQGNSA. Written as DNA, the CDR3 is TGTGCCAGCAGGCTTACTACGGCGGGCTACACCTTC. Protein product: CASRLTTAGYTF.